Shown below are 24 T cell receptor beta chains from a single sample sequenced in a study of control samples from healthy donors and cancer patients (dated by TCRdb to about 2020). The method was the immunoSEQ multiplex PCR assay. Drawn from immuneACCESS, this table holds only the in-frame rearrangements with V and J called that TCRdb kept. Clones are partly lost; checked studies trace under half to an unresolved V gene and leave the rest unexplained. This sample gives about 150,000 clones in total; about 89% of them show up just once. Less than 5.5% of the sample is taken by the ten largest. Sequencing used blood. Receptors originate from a man in his thirties or forties in good health.

V usage is TRBV21-1 and J usage is TRBJ2-7; TRBD2, the D gene given by the table, was not confirmed from the DNA. TRBV21-1 is a pseudogene locus. The CDR3 contains 11 residues. The CDR3 region is CASSFRYEQYF. For the CDR3, the DNA is TGTGCCAGCAGCTTCCGTTACGAGCAGTACTTC.

The chain is built from TRBV9 and TRBJ1-1; tentatively, D is TRBD1 (6 bases). Trimming removed 4 bases at V and 5 bases at J, with 12 bases between. This CDR3 is 13 amino acids long. CDR1 is SGDLS, CDR2 YYNGEE, per germline. CDR3 residues: CASSMLDRTEAFF. The CDR3 DNA sequence: TGTGCCAGCAGCATGTTAGACAGGACTGAAGCTTTCTTT.

This clone was observed a single time. This chain connects TRBV11-2 to TRBJ2-4; D gene ambiguous. Germline V lookup: CDR1 SGHAT, CDR2 FQNNGV. CDR3 length equals 15 residues. V lost 3 bases and J 0 bases, leaving 9 bases between the germline ends. The CDR3 DNA follows: TGTGCCAGCAGCTTGGTTAGACTAGCCAAAAACATTCAGTACTTC. It specifies CASSLVRLAKNIQYF.

The J gene is TRBJ2-3, the V gene TRBV2; 11 bases align to TRBD1. Germline lookup yields CDR1 SNHLY and CDR2 FYNNEI. The CDR3 covers 18 residues. V lost 6 bases, J lost 1 base, and 12 bases stayed unmatched. CDR3 sequence reads: CASRAGQGVGKGTDTQYF. The CDR3 DNA follows: TGTGCCAGCAGGGCGGGACAGGGGGTGGGTAAGGGCACAGATACGCAGTATTTT.

The chain couples TRBV11-2 to TRBJ2-3; 11 bases match TRBD2. Losses at the gene ends were 3 bases for V and 6 bases for J; bases not matched to a gene: 2. This CDR3 is 14 amino acids long. Looked up from germline, CDR1 is SGHAT and CDR2 is FQNNGV. For the CDR3, the DNA is TGTGCCAGCAGCTTTTCTAGCGGGGGGGATACGCAGTATTTT. Translating it yields CASSFSSGGDTQYF.

The chain is built from TRBV12-3 or TRBV12-4 and TRBJ2-7; D might be TRBD2 (6 bases). Trimming left V 9 bases short and J 3 bases short, with 9 bases between. This CDR3 has 11 residues. CDR3 region: CASAGGYEQYF. The CDR3 nucleotides read TGTGCCAGTGCCGGGGGCTACGAGCAGTACTTC.

The V and J genes are TRBV6-2 or TRBV6-3 and TRBJ2-7; D not resolved. CDR1 and CDR2 (germline): MNHEY, SVGEGT. This CDR3 spans 12 amino acids. Deletions cut 0 bases from V and 8 bases from J, with 8 bases between. CDR3 DNA sequence: TGTGCCAGCAGTTACTCGCAAGGGCAGCAGTACTTC. Amino acids: CASSYSQGQQYF.

J is TRBJ2-5 and V is TRBV21-1; TRBD2, the table's D call, lacks a check against the DNA. TRBV21-1 is given as a pseudogene. CDR3 size: 18 residues. The CDR3 reads CASSPRGRKRGGEETQYF. The CDR3 DNA reads TGTGCCAGCAGCCCCCGAGGGAGGAAGCGGGGGGGCGAAGAGACCCAGTACTTC.

The V gene is TRBV7-2, the J gene TRBJ2-7; D is possibly TRBD1 or TRBD2 (6 bases each). This CDR3 comprises 15 residues. Germline CDR1 and CDR2: SGHTA and FQGNSA. V lost 3 bases, J lost 3 bases, and 15 bases lay in between. The CDR3 coding sequence is TGTGCCAGCAGCTTCACCGGGGGCTCCTTCTACGAGCAGTACTTC. Protein product: CASSFTGGSFYEQYF.

The rearrangement joins TRBV6-5 to TRBJ1-1; D is possibly TRBD1 (6 bases). The germline V gene encodes CDR1 MNHEY and CDR2 SVGAGI. CDR3 length: 13 residues. V lost 6 bases and J 7 bases, leaving 15 bases between the germline ends. CDR3 sequence reads: CASSQRGGDEAFF. The DNA for the CDR3 is TGTGCCAGCAGCCAGAGGGGGGGGGATGAAGCTTTCTTT.

The chain has TRBV24-1 and TRBJ2-3; 9 bases align to TRBD2. Trimming at V came to 4 bases and at J to 7 bases, leaving 14 bases not matched to a gene. Germline V lookup: CDR1 KGHDR, CDR2 SFDVKD. The CDR3 is 17 amino acids. The chain's CDR3 is CATSEGTAGGLAYTQYF. DNA of the CDR3: TGTGCCACCAGTGAGGGGACAGCGGGGGGCCTGGCGTATACGCAGTATTTT.

The chain recombines TRBV28 with TRBJ2-7; D gene ambiguous. Germline V gives CDR1 MDHEN, CDR2 SYDVKM. Between the trimmed V and J ends, which lost 5 bases and 2 bases, there was a span of 13 bases. This CDR3 region has 14 residues. CDR3 sequence: CASSPYRTPYEQYF. The DNA for the CDR3 is TGTGCCAGCAGTCCCTATAGGACCCCCTACGAGCAGTACTTC.

The chain joins TRBV13 to TRBJ2-7, with unresolved D. The V gene's germline CDR1 is PRHDT and CDR2 FYEKMQ (reference sequence). Trimming stripped 0 bases from V and 1 base from J, with 7 bases between. The CDR3 spans 14 residues. CDR3 residues: CASSLGQSSYEQYF. The CDR3 DNA reads as TGTGCCAGCAGCTTAGGGCAGAGTTCCTACGAGCAGTACTTC.

The chain combines TRBV6-4 with TRBJ1-2; D gene uncertain. V shed 4 bases and J shed 1 base, with 7 bases lying between them. Germline V CDR1 and CDR2: MRHNA, SNTAGT. The CDR3 runs 13 residues. The CDR3 here is CASSVGYNYGYTF. CDR3 in DNA: TGTGCCAGCAGTGTAGGCTATAACTATGGCTACACCTTC.

This clone was seen only a few times. This sequence joins TRBV2 and TRBJ1-2; D uncertain. This CDR3 has 11 amino acids. Germline lookup yields CDR1 SNHLY and CDR2 FYNNEI. Trimming shortened V by 1 base and J by 8 bases, and 5 bases separated the two germline ends. The CDR3: CASSEVGGYTF. As DNA, the CDR3 is TGTGCCAGCAGTGAAGTTGGAGGCTACACCTTC.

The rearrangement links TRBV29-1 to TRBJ2-1, with 7 bases lining up with TRBD2. V lost 7 bases to trimming and J lost 3 bases; unmatched junction nucleotides: 3. The CDR3 length is 12 residues. The germline V gene has CDR1 SQVTM and CDR2 ANQGSEA. The CDR3 DNA reads TGCAGCGCCTGGACTAGCTACAATGAGCAGTTCTTC. Translation: CSAWTSYNEQFF.

The rearrangement links TRBV9 to TRBJ2-1; tentatively, D is TRBD1 (6 bases). The germline gives CDR1 SGDLS, CDR2 YYNGEE. The V end lost 5 bases, the J end lost 0 bases, and 15 bases lay between the germline ends. The length of the CDR3 is 16 residues. Here the CDR3 reads CASSPTGRSSYNEQFF. CDR3 DNA sequence: TGTGCCAGCAGTCCTACAGGGCGGAGCTCCTACAATGAGCAGTTCTTC.

The chain employs TRBV6-6 and TRBJ2-7, with D hard to call. The CDR3 totals 12 residues. Germline V CDR1 and CDR2: MNHNY, SVGAGI (reference sequence). V lost 0 bases, J lost 7 bases, and 7 bases lay in between. CDR3 region: CASSYSVVEQYF. CDR3 in DNA: TGTGCCAGCAGTTACTCGGTTGTTGAGCAGTACTTC.

The chain recombines TRBV7-6 with TRBJ1-3, with D unresolved. The germline V gene has CDR1 SGHVS and CDR2 FNYEAQ. The CDR3 totals 17 residues. Trimming removed 2 bases at V and 0 bases at J, with 14 bases between. The CDR3: CASSLSLPGSSGNTIYF. For the CDR3, the DNA is TGTGCCAGCAGCTTAAGTCTACCTGGGAGCTCTGGAAACACCATATATTTT.

This chain uses TRBV6-2 or TRBV6-3 with TRBJ2-7, with D unclear. Per germline, CDR1 MNHEY and CDR2 SVGEGT. The ends were cut back, 0 bases at V and 4 bases at J, with 4 bases in the middle. This CDR3 spans 12 amino acids. CDR3 sequence: CASSYSTYEQYF. CDR3 coding DNA: TGTGCCAGCAGTTACTCGACATACGAGCAGTACTTC.

This clone was observed a handful of times. The rearrangement joins TRBV3-1 (or the pseudogene TRBV3-2) to TRBJ2-2; TRBD2 agrees at 12 bases. J lost 4 bases, V lost 3 bases, and 3 bases had no gene match. The CDR3 is made up of 16 amino acids. The germline CDR1 and CDR2 sequences are LGHDT and YNNKEL (reference sequence). CDR3 nucleotide sequence: TGTGCCAGCAGCCAGAGGACTAGCGGGGTCACCGGGGAGCTGTTTTTT. This translates into CASSQRTSGVTGELFF.

V gene TRBV4-3 combines with J gene TRBJ1-2; D is unclear. The CDR3 totals 11 residues. Germline CDR1 LGHNA, CDR2 YSLEER. Trimming took off 0 bases at V and 8 bases at J, with 4 bases between the two ends. The CDR3 coding sequence is TGCGCCAGCAGCCAAGAACGCGGCTACACCTTC. Translating it yields CASSQERGYTF.

CDR3 in amino acids: CATSDFGTDTQYF. As DNA, the CDR3 is TGTGCCACCAGTGATTTCGGCACAGATACGCAGTATTTT. This chain joins TRBV24-1 and TRBJ2-3; no clear D. Germline CDR1 and CDR2: KGHDR and SFDVKD. The germline V and J ends were trimmed by 1 base and 1 base, with 2 bases remaining between them. The CDR3 has 13 amino acids.

This chain links TRBV5-4 with TRBJ1-2; a possible D gene is TRBD1 (6 bases). Germline V gene lookup returns CDR1 SGHNT and CDR2 YYREEE (reference sequence). This CDR3 is built from 15 residues. Trimming shortened V by 1 base and J by 5 bases, and 15 bases separated the two germline ends. The CDR3 here is CASSLTGLGNYGYTF. The DNA for the CDR3 is TGTGCCAGCAGCTTGACAGGGTTAGGGAATTATGGCTACACCTTC.